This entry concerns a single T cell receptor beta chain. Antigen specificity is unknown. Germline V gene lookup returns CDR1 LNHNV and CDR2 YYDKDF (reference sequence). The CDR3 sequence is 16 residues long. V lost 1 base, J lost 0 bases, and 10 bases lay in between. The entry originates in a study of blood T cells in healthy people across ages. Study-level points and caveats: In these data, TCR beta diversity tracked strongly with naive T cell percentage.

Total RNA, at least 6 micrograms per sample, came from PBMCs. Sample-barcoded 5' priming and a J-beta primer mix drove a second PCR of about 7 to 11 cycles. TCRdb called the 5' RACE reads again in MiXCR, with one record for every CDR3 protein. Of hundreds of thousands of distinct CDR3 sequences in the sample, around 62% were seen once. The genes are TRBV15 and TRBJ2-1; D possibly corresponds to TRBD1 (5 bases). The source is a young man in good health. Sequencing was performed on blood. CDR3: CATSRGPRASYNEQFF. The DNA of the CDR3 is TGTGCCACCAGCAGAGGCCCCAGGGCCTCCTACAATGAGCAGTTCTTC.